The 22 T cell receptor beta chains in this list originate from one sample, sequenced in a study of OX40 agonist ivuxolimab in advanced cancers. Here immunoSEQ multiplex PCR was the method, and the copy in TCRdb shows in-frame clones only, minus some. The sample has about 58,000 clones; roughly 80% are singletons. The sequenced sample was CD4+ or CD8+ T cells sorted from blood, obtained in a trial of the OX40 agonist ivuxolimab. Source of these receptors: an adult with an advanced solid tumor such as melanoma, head and neck, liver or kidney cancer.

This clone was observed a handful of times. The V and J genes are TRBV5-1 and TRBJ2-7; 12 nucleotides match TRBD2. Losses at the gene ends were 3 bases for V and 7 bases for J; bases not matched to a gene: 17. Germline loops: CDR1 SGHRS, CDR2 YFSETQ. The length of the CDR3 is 18 residues. The CDR3 region has the DNA TGCGCCAGCAGCTCAACCTCCTCTAGCGGGGGGGCCGGCGGGGAGCAGTACTTC. Translating it yields CASSSTSSSGGAGGEQYF.

This chain connects TRBV19 to TRBJ2-1; TRBD2 might be the D (6 bases). CDR3 size: 13 residues. Trimming cost V 2 bases and J 9 bases, with 11 bases left between them. Germline V gene lookup returns CDR1 LNHDA and CDR2 SQIVND (reference sequence). CDR3 in DNA: TGTGCCAGTAGTATACTTGGGACTGCTGAGCAGTTCTTC. It yields the protein CASSILGTAEQFF.

V and J are TRBV5-1 and TRBJ2-2; D is ambiguous. The CDR3 consists of 16 residues. Germline CDR1 reads SGHRS; CDR2 reads YFSETQ. V was shortened by 0 bases and J by 0 bases, with 9 bases between the two germline ends. The CDR3 bases are TGCGCCAGCAGCTTGGAAGGAAACGCGAACACCGGGGAGCTGTTTTTT. Its protein is CASSLEGNANTGELFF.

This chain connects TRBV29-1 to TRBJ2-3; D gene ambiguous. V was trimmed by 4 bases and J by 5 bases, leaving 7 bases between them. CDR1 and CDR2 (germline): SQVTM, ANQGSEA. The CDR3 contains 11 residues. The CDR3: CSVVPIDTQYF. CDR3 in DNA: TGCAGCGTTGTCCCGATAGATACGCAGTATTTT.

The gene calls are TRBV9 and TRBJ2-2; D assignment may be TRBD1 or TRBD2 (5 bases each). Trimming pared 4 bases from V and 5 bases from J, leaving 18 bases between. The CDR3 is made up of 16 amino acids. From germline, CDR1 is SGDLS and CDR2 YYNGEE. The CDR3 spells CASSRTEGPHTGELFF. The CDR3 DNA is TGTGCCAGCAGCCGGACTGAGGGACCACATACCGGGGAGCTGTTTTTT.

The chain uses TRBV9 and TRBJ2-5, with 9 bases lining up with TRBD2. Germline V lookup: CDR1 SGDLS, CDR2 YYNGEE. The CDR3 consists of 15 residues. With V trimmed by 4 bases and J by 3 bases, 7 bases remained unmatched. This chain's CDR3 is CASSKRRLAEETQYF. The CDR3 DNA reads as TGTGCCAGCAGCAAACGAAGACTAGCGGAAGAGACCCAGTACTTC.

The rearrangement uses TRBV9 and TRBJ2-3; 9 bases fit TRBD2. The CDR3 runs 19 residues. CDR1 is SGDLS and CDR2 is YYNGEE in the germline V gene. V lost 0 bases, J lost 2 bases, and 13 bases stayed unmatched. The CDR3 nucleotides read TGTGCCAGCAGCGTAGATGGCGCGGGGGCTAGCGGGAACACAGATACGCAGTATTTT. Its protein is CASSVDGAGASGNTDTQYF.

This clone is a singleton in its sample. The chain combines TRBV11-2 with TRBJ2-1; maybe TRBD2 (6 bases). The CDR3 length is 15 residues. CDR1 is SGHAT and CDR2 is FQNNGV in the germline V gene. V was shortened by 3 bases and J by 2 bases, with 11 bases between the two germline ends. The CDR3 here is CASSFGLSAYNEQFF. The CDR3 bases are TGTGCCAGCAGCTTTGGACTATCGGCCTACAATGAGCAGTTCTTC.

The rearrangement uses TRBV19 and TRBJ2-3; 7 bases map to TRBD2. The V segment lost 9 bases and the J segment 2 bases; nucleotides outside the gene matches: 11. The CDR3 loop spans 15 amino acids. Germline lookup yields CDR1 LNHDA and CDR2 SQIVND (reference sequence). The CDR3 bases are TGTGCCAGCGGCTCGGGGCGGGGGAACACAGATACGCAGTATTTT. Its translation: CASGSGRGNTDTQYF.

The chain employs TRBV6-1 and TRBJ1-3; unclear D gene. Germline loops: CDR1 MNHNS, CDR2 SASEGT. The V gene lost 9 bases and the J gene lost 2 bases, with 11 bases spanning the gap. The CDR3 is made up of 13 amino acids. CDR3 loop: CASTSQAGNTIYF. The CDR3 nucleotides are TGTGCCAGTACAAGTCAGGCTGGAAACACCATATATTTT.

The chain combines TRBV6-4 with TRBJ2-1; D may be TRBD2 (6 bases). Germline V gene lookup returns CDR1 MRHNA and CDR2 SNTAGT. The V and J ends lost 5 bases and 4 bases respectively, with 12 bases between them. CDR3 length: 14 residues. For the CDR3, the DNA is TGTGCCAGCAGTCCCGGGACTGGGTACAATGAGCAGTTCTTC. Translation: CASSPGTGYNEQFF.

This chain joins TRBV11-3 and TRBJ2-7; 11 bases fit TRBD1. The V gene end was trimmed by 5 bases and the J gene end by 4 bases; junction bases not matched to a gene: 7. Germline lookup yields CDR1 SGHNT and CDR2 YENEEA. This CDR3 comprises 15 residues. The DNA for the CDR3 is TGTGCCAGCAGCCTGGGGACAGGGGGATATTACGAGCAGTACTTC. It encodes CASSLGTGGYYEQYF.

J is TRBJ2-7 and V is TRBV19, with TRBD1 as a possible D gene (5 bases). The CDR3 totals 17 residues. Germline CDR1 reads LNHDA; CDR2 reads SQIVND (reference sequence). V dropped 3 bases and J dropped 3 bases, with 21 bases sitting between them. The CDR3 sequence is CASSIFNPGQVNYEQYF. The CDR3 bases are TGTGCCAGTAGTATTTTTAATCCAGGGCAGGTAAACTACGAGCAGTACTTC.

This sequence joins TRBV10-1 and TRBJ1-1, with D hard to call. This CDR3 has 14 amino acids. Trimming took off 3 bases at V and 6 bases at J, with 14 bases between the two ends. Looked up from germline, CDR1 is WNHNN and CDR2 is SYGVQD (reference sequence). The DNA of the CDR3 is TGCGCCAGCAGTGAAGATAGCAAGACGGCTGAAGCTTTCTTT. Translated: CASSEDSKTAEAFF.

The chain links TRBV7-9 to TRBJ2-7; a weak D match, TRBD1 (6 bases). Germline CDR1 reads SEHNR; CDR2 reads FQNEAQ (reference sequence). The CDR3 extends over 14 amino acids. Deletions cut 5 bases from V and 1 base from J, with 12 bases between. The CDR3 loop reads CASSPRTASYEQYF. The CDR3 DNA follows: TGTGCCAGCAGCCCTCGGACAGCTTCCTACGAGCAGTACTTC.

This clone was seen a few times. The genes are TRBV19 and TRBJ2-3; 13 bases align to TRBD2. The CDR3 length is 15 residues. Germline V CDR1 and CDR2: LNHDA, SQIVND (reference sequence). With 8 bases clipped from V and 8 bases from J, the junction kept 10 bases outside the gene matches. CDR3 nucleotide sequence: TGTGCCAGTTTAGAACTAGCGGGAGGGCCGGGTACGCAGTATTTT. The encoded protein is CASLELAGGPGTQYF.

This clone was counted a few times. The chain recombines TRBV7-9 with TRBJ2-1, with TRBD2 matching 9 bases. This CDR3 spans 15 amino acids. V shed 5 bases and J 7 bases; nucleotides not matched to a gene: 9. Germline CDR1 and CDR2: SEHNR and FQNEAQ (reference sequence). The CDR3 nucleotides are TGTGCCAGCAGCCCCGGGACTAGCCTTTCGAATGAGCAGTTCTTC. Amino acids: CASSPGTSLSNEQFF.

The chain is built from TRBV6-4 and TRBJ2-1; 7 nucleotides agree with TRBD2. V shed 2 bases and J 9 bases; nucleotides not matched to a gene: 4. Germline V gives CDR1 MRHNA, CDR2 SNTAGT. The CDR3 is made up of 13 amino acids. The CDR3 reads CASSDGGGGEQFF. As DNA, the CDR3 is TGTGCCAGCAGTGACGGGGGGGGTGGTGAGCAGTTCTTC.

This clone was counted ten times or more. This chain uses TRBV27 with TRBJ1-4, with unresolved D. The germline gives CDR1 MNHEY, CDR2 SMNVEV (reference sequence). V gave up 5 bases and J gave up 7 bases, with 17 bases separating them. This CDR3 spans 15 amino acids. CDR3 nucleotides: TGTGCCAGCAGTGCAGACTGCCTGATTTGTGAAAAACTGTTTTTT. Residues: CASSADCLICEKLFF.

The chain recombines TRBV11-2 with TRBJ1-2; perhaps TRBD1 as D (5 bases). Germline assignment: CDR1 SGHAT and CDR2 FQNNGV. The V gene lost 6 bases and the J gene lost 3 bases, with 11 bases spanning the gap. The CDR3 spans 13 residues. CDR3 protein: CASSPGTDYGYTF. The CDR3 nucleotides read TGTGCCAGCAGTCCCGGGACCGACTATGGCTACACCTTC. Drawing the rest from reference TRBV11-2 and TRBJ1-2, the complete variable domain is EAGVAQSPRYKIIEKRQSVAFWCNPISGHATLYWYQQILGQGPKLLIQFQNNGVVDDSQLPKDRFSAERLKGVDSTLKIQPAKLEDSAVYLCASSPGTDYGYTFGSGTRLTVV.

J is TRBJ2-1 and V is TRBV5-1; 11 nucleotides agree with TRBD1. CDR1 is SGHRS and CDR2 is YFSETQ in the germline V gene. This CDR3 has 15 amino acids. Trimming removed 4 bases from V and 8 bases from J; junction bases left unmatched: 8. The CDR3 reads CASSLWTGGTDEQFF. CDR3 coding DNA: TGCGCCAGCAGCCTCTGGACAGGGGGCACGGATGAGCAGTTCTTC.

The chain combines TRBV11-3 with TRBJ2-1; D tentatively fits TRBD1 or TRBD2 (5 bases each). The CDR3 totals 12 residues. Trimming removed 4 bases from V and 7 bases from J, with 8 bases in between. The germline V gene encodes CDR1 SGHNT and CDR2 YENEEA. CDR3: CASSWWGNEQFF. The CDR3 nucleotides read TGTGCCAGCAGCTGGTGGGGGAATGAGCAGTTCTTC.